This TCR beta chain was sequenced in a study of T-cell memory formation after mild COVID-19. As for the study in general: TCR clusters mostly belonged to single donors. Study-wide results and caveats: The study detected some responding clones in pre-infection memory, suggesting cross-reactive memory joined.

Libraries for TCRalpha and TCRbeta carried sample barcodes and unique molecular identifiers via 5'RACE. MiXCR was run by TCRdb on the 5' RACE reads, yielding one entry per CDR3 protein. This sample yields 140,000 to 150,000 distinct CDR3 sequences, of which around 27% are seen a single time; roughly a quarter belongs to the top ten. As for this clonotype: Its matching antigen is unknown.

The sample taken for sequencing was PBMCs or a T cell subset sorted from them (not recorded which). The receptor was derived from an adult woman who had mild COVID-19 (a few samples of this study predate the infection). Cell type and time point are not known.

The CDR3 is CASSVVGGELFF. The CDR3 DNA follows: TGTGCCAGCAGCGTAGTTGGCGGGGAGCTGTTTTTT. The chain combines TRBV9 with TRBJ2-2; D is uncertain. This CDR3 has 12 residues. Germline CDR1 and CDR2: SGDLS and YYNGEE. Trimming took 0 bases from V and 7 from J, leaving 4 bases between them.